Shown below are 29 T cell receptor beta chains from a single sample sequenced in a study of T cell repertoires in cytomegalovirus infection. TCRdb redid the calling of the reads with MiXCR, one entry per CDR3 protein. The repertoire holds under 150,000 distinct CDR3 sequences, with 8.8% as singletons. The sample was PBMCs. The receptors stem from a human donor in good health (CMV status not recorded). Some clones in this sample may be carry-over from other donors' samples.

This clonotype showed up many times. V is TRBV28 and J is TRBJ1-2; TRBD1 matches at 8 bases. The J segment lost 2 bases and the V segment lost 6 bases, leaving 14 bases of the junction unmatched. Per the germline V gene, CDR1 is MDHEN and CDR2 is SYDVKM. The CDR3 sequence is 17 residues long. DNA of the CDR3: TGTGCCAGCAGAACCGGGACAGGCCGATTGGGGAACTATGGCTACACCTTC. This gives the protein CASRTGTGRLGNYGYTF.

This clonotype was seen more than once but under ten times. This rearrangement joins TRBV20-1 to TRBJ1-5, with D perhaps TRBD1 (5 bases). This CDR3 has 15 residues. The germline V and J ends were trimmed by 1 base and 1 base, with 11 bases remaining between them. The germline CDR1 and CDR2 sequences are DFQATT and SNEGSKA (reference sequence). CDR3 nucleotide sequence: TGCAGTGCTAGAGGGACAACTAACAGCAATCAGCCCCAGCATTTT. Its protein product is CSARGTTNSNQPQHF.

The genes are TRBV2 and TRBJ1-6, with 7 bases that match TRBD1. The V gene's germline CDR1 is SNHLY and CDR2 FYNNEI. This CDR3 comprises 15 residues. V gave up 6 bases and J gave up 6 bases; unmatched junction bases: 8. CDR3 coding DNA: TGTGCCAGCAGGCCTGGGACAGCGGTTAATTCACCCCTCCACTTT. Encoded protein: CASRPGTAVNSPLHF.

This clonotype was found many times. The rearrangement links TRBV29-1 to TRBJ1-3; D remains unclear. The CDR3 length is 13 residues. The V gene's germline CDR1 is SQVTM and CDR2 ANQGSEA. The V end was cut by 0 bases, the J end by 0 bases, with 3 bases between. Here the CDR3 reads CSVEDFSGNTIYF. DNA for the CDR3: TGCAGCGTTGAAGATTTCTCTGGAAACACCATATATTTT. Full variable domain (outside the CDR3, taken from reference TRBV29-1 and TRBJ1-3): SAVISQKPSRDICQRGTSLTIQCQVDSQVTMMFWYRQQPGQSLTLIATANQGSEATYESGFVIDKFPISRPNLTFSTLTVSNMSPEDSSIYLCSVEDFSGNTIYFGEGSWLTVV.

The table lists this clonotype with many counts. The V and J genes are TRBV20-1 and TRBJ2-1; D is undetermined. Trimming cost V 2 bases and J 4 bases, with 6 bases left between them. CDR1 and CDR2 from the germline V gene are DFQATT and SNEGSKA (reference sequence). The CDR3 is 12 amino acids. This CDR3 is CSARSLYNEQFF. CDR3 nucleotide sequence: TGCAGTGCTAGAAGTCTATACAATGAGCAGTTCTTC.

This clonotype was seen ten or more times. This sequence joins TRBV7-2 and TRBJ2-7, with unresolved D. The germline gives CDR1 SGHTA, CDR2 FQGNSA. Trimming took 5 bases from V and 0 from J, leaving 11 bases between them. The CDR3 length is 14 residues. CDR3 sequence: CASSLDTNSYEQYF. The DNA for the CDR3 is TGTGCCAGCAGCCTCGACACCAACTCCTACGAGCAGTACTTC.

With regard to this clonotype: A clone one base away is much larger, so this may be a read error. The chain carries TRBV20-1 and TRBJ1-2; D gene unclear. V lost 3 bases, J lost 1 base, and 3 bases lay in between. The CDR3 length is 11 residues. From germline, CDR1 is DFQATT and CDR2 SNEGSKA (reference sequence). CDR3 protein: CSASVNYGYTF. The CDR3, as DNA: TGCAGTGCTAGTGTTAACTATGGCTACACCTTC.

This rearrangement joins TRBV20-1 to TRBJ2-4; D is uncertain. The CDR3 length is 15 residues. The ends were cut back, 0 bases at V and 2 bases at J, with 11 bases in the middle. Germline CDR1 and CDR2: DFQATT and SNEGSKA (reference sequence). DNA for the CDR3: TGCAGTGCTAGAGATCGTTGGGCAACCAAAAACATTCAGTACTTC. As protein: CSARDRWATKNIQYF.

In its sample, this clonotype was seen many times. The V and J genes are TRBV27 and TRBJ2-2; 7 bases line up with TRBD1. Trimming at V came to 4 bases and at J to 4 bases, leaving 6 bases not matched to a gene. This CDR3 contains 15 residues. CDR1 and CDR2 from the germline V gene are MNHEY and SMNVEV (reference sequence). CDR3 nucleotides: TGTGCCAGCAGTTCGGGACAGACAATCACCGGGGAGCTGTTTTTT. Translating gives CASSSGQTITGELFF.

The chain combines TRBV29-1 with TRBJ2-3; a possible D gene is TRBD2 (5 bases). The germline V gene encodes CDR1 SQVTM and CDR2 ANQGSEA. The length of the CDR3 is 13 residues. With 4 bases removed from V and 0 bases from J, the gap between germline ends came to 8 bases. The DNA of the CDR3 is TGCAGCGTTGTGTCGGGGAGCACAGATACGCAGTATTTT. Translating gives CSVVSGSTDTQYF.

This clonotype has more than one count but fewer than ten. The chain joins TRBV29-1 to TRBJ2-1; D is ambiguous. Trimming removed 6 bases at V and 5 bases at J, with 5 bases between. The CDR3 loop spans 10 amino acids. Germline V lookup: CDR1 SQVTM, CDR2 ANQGSEA. The CDR3 protein is CSVGNNEQFF. CDR3 DNA sequence: TGCAGCGTCGGCAACAATGAGCAGTTCTTC.

This clonotype was recorded at least ten times. The chain is built from TRBV7-9 and TRBJ2-7; D might be TRBD1 (5 bases). The V and J ends lost 4 bases and 2 bases respectively, with 18 bases between them. The CDR3 covers 16 residues. Germline CDR1 reads SEHNR; CDR2 reads FQNEAQ (reference sequence). Here the CDR3 reads CASSSFIRTQTYEQYF. For the CDR3, the DNA is TGTGCCAGCAGCTCCTTTATTAGGACACAAACCTACGAGCAGTACTTC.

This clonotype was observed a few times. V usage is TRBV4-1 and J usage is TRBJ1-3; D is unclear. The CDR3 has 17 amino acids. The germline V and J ends were trimmed by 1 base and 0 bases, with 13 bases remaining between them. CDR1 and CDR2 (germline): MGHRA, YSYEKL. The CDR3 reads CASSQGSWDPSGNTIYF. The CDR3, as DNA: TGCGCCAGCAGCCAAGGGTCCTGGGATCCCTCTGGAAACACCATATATTTT.

This clonotype was observed many times. V is TRBV28 and J is TRBJ1-4; perhaps TRBD1 as D (6 bases). The CDR3 consists of 13 residues. Germline lookup yields CDR1 MDHEN and CDR2 SYDVKM. V was pared by 5 bases and J by 17 bases, with 21 bases between. CDR3 residues: CASSPSEGGAKFF. The CDR3 DNA sequence: TGTGCCAGCAGTCCCAGTGAGGGGGGGGCAAAATTTTTT.

This clonotype was observed at least ten times. The V call is TRBV11-2, the J call TRBJ2-3, with D perhaps being TRBD1 or TRBD2 (5 bases each). Per the germline V gene, CDR1 is SGHAT and CDR2 is FQNNGV. This CDR3 region has 16 residues. Deletions cut 0 bases from V and 5 bases from J, with 15 bases between. The chain's CDR3 is CASSLESRVGGDTQYF. CDR3 nucleotide sequence: TGTGCCAGCAGCTTAGAGAGCAGGGTTGGGGGAGATACGCAGTATTTT. Full variable domain (outside the CDR3, taken from reference TRBV11-2 and TRBJ2-3): EAGVAQSPRYKIIEKRQSVAFWCNPISGHATLYWYQQILGQGPKLLIQFQNNGVVDDSQLPKDRFSAERLKGVDSTLKIQPAKLEDSAVYLCASSLESRVGGDTQYFGPGTRLTVL.

This clonotype was recorded many times. The chain carries TRBV14 and TRBJ2-7, with 8 bases matching TRBD2. J gave up 2 bases and V 4 bases, and 10 bases lay outside the gene matches. CDR1 and CDR2 from the germline V gene are SGHDN and FVKESK. The CDR3 is 16 amino acids. CDR3 sequence reads: CASSLSDSGGPYEQYF. The CDR3, as DNA: TGTGCCAGCAGCCTCTCGGACAGCGGGGGCCCCTACGAGCAGTACTTC.

The chain joins TRBV20-1 to TRBJ1-2; no firm D call. V was pared by 2 bases and J by 2 bases, with 9 bases between. Germline CDR1 is DFQATT and CDR2 is SNEGSKA (reference sequence). The length of the CDR3 is 13 residues. The CDR3 loop reads CSARLGRNYGYTF. The CDR3 DNA reads as TGCAGTGCTAGACTCGGACGGAACTATGGCTACACCTTC.

This clonotype showed up many times. The chain has TRBV6-1 and TRBJ2-6; D perhaps matches TRBD2 (6 bases). V was shortened by 8 bases and J by 1 base, with 12 bases between the two germline ends. The length of the CDR3 is 15 residues. Germline CDR1 MNHNS, CDR2 SASEGT. This chain's CDR3 is CASRPGGSGANVLTF. In DNA, the CDR3 is TGTGCCAGCCGCCCAGGAGGGTCTGGGGCCAACGTCCTGACTTTC.

This clonotype was picked up many times. The V call is TRBV20-1, the J call TRBJ1-4; the D is unclear. This CDR3 comprises 16 residues. V was shortened by 1 base and J by 5 bases, with 17 bases between the two germline ends. Germline lookup yields CDR1 DFQATT and CDR2 SNEGSKA (reference sequence). The CDR3 sequence is CSARASGQKNNEKLFF. The DNA for the CDR3 is TGCAGTGCTAGAGCTTCCGGCCAGAAGAACAATGAAAAACTGTTTTTT.

Many counts were recorded for this clonotype. The chain uses TRBV12-3 or TRBV12-4 and TRBJ2-1, with TRBD2 matching 9 bases. The length of the CDR3 is 14 residues. With 5 bases clipped from V and 7 bases from J, the junction kept 6 bases outside the gene matches. The CDR3 DNA reads TGTGCCAGCAGTCACTTTAGCGGGGGAAATGAGCAGTTCTTC. It specifies CASSHFSGGNEQFF.

The V gene is TRBV18, the J gene TRBJ2-3; possibly TRBD2 for D (5 bases). V lost 5 bases and J 2 bases, leaving 11 bases between the germline ends. Germline V lookup: CDR1 KGHSH, CDR2 LQKENI. This CDR3 is 14 amino acids long. Written as DNA, the CDR3 is TGTGCCAGCTCAACGGGGTACTCCACAGATACGCAGTATTTT. Protein: CASSTGYSTDTQYF.

This rearrangement joins TRBV28 to TRBJ2-1; D remains unclear. The CDR3 is 11 amino acids. With 4 bases removed from V and 8 bases from J, the gap between germline ends came to 6 bases. Germline CDR1 MDHEN, CDR2 SYDVKM. The CDR3 region is CASSSNDEQFF. CDR3 coding DNA: TGTGCCAGCAGTTCCAACGATGAGCAGTTCTTC.

This clonotype was counted ten times or more. CDR3 residues: CASSAPTAGEKNIQYF. The CDR3 bases are TGTGCCAGCAGCGCGCCGACGGCGGGGGAAAAAAACATTCAGTACTTC. This chain joins TRBV7-8 and TRBJ2-4; 7 bases fit TRBD2. The CDR3 is 16 amino acids. Germline trimming cut 5 bases from V and 4 bases from J; bases unmatched to any gene: 11. CDR1 and CDR2 from the germline V gene are SGHVS and FQNEAQ.

This clonotype was counted at least ten times. This chain links TRBV19 with TRBJ2-7, with D possibly being TRBD1 (6 bases). Germline V gives CDR1 LNHDA, CDR2 SQIVND (reference sequence). V was trimmed by 3 bases and J by 3 bases, leaving 15 bases between them. The CDR3 totals 15 residues. The CDR3 DNA reads as TGTGCCAGTAGTATCCGCCCGGACAGTTACTACGAGCAGTACTTC. It is translated as CASSIRPDSYYEQYF.

This clonotype has a count of ten or more. The rearrangement links TRBV28 to TRBJ1-5; D is unresolved. Deletions cut 7 bases from V and 8 bases from J, with 12 bases between. Germline V gene data show CDR1 as MDHEN and CDR2 as SYDVKM. The CDR3 is 12 residues long. The CDR3 protein is CASTYKRKPQHF. Here the CDR3 DNA reads TGTGCCAGCACCTATAAGAGGAAGCCCCAGCATTTT.

This clonotype was found many times. This chain uses TRBV7-9 with TRBJ1-4; no clear D gene. V lost 1 base to trimming and J lost 8 bases, with 11 bases between them. The CDR3 covers 14 residues. The germline V gene has CDR1 SEHNR and CDR2 FQNEAQ (reference sequence). This chain's CDR3 is CASSLEGFREKLFF. CDR3 sequence (DNA): TGTGCCAGCAGCTTAGAAGGGTTCCGCGAAAAACTGTTTTTT.

This clonotype was detected a few times. This rearrangement joins TRBV20-1 to TRBJ2-2, with 10 bases identical to TRBD2. Unmatched junction bases numbered 2, after V lost 3 bases and J lost 7 bases. Per germline, CDR1 DFQATT and CDR2 SNEGSKA (reference sequence). CDR3 length: 13 residues. CDR3 DNA: TGCAGTGCTAGGGGACTAGCGAACGGGGAGCTGTTTTTT. Its translation is CSARGLANGELFF.

This clonotype was seen many times. The chain combines TRBV12-3 or TRBV12-4 with TRBJ2-1; the D gene could be TRBD1 or TRBD2 (6 bases each). The CDR3 covers 16 residues. Trimming took 5 bases from V and 4 from J, leaving 18 bases between them. The CDR3 spells CASSPPAGAGYNEQFF. The DNA of the CDR3 is TGTGCCAGCAGTCCCCCGGCAGGGGCGGGATACAATGAGCAGTTCTTC.

The chain recombines TRBV18 with TRBJ1-4, with D uncertain. The V end was cut by 4 bases, the J end by 0 bases, with 9 bases between. The CDR3 is made up of 15 amino acids. Germline-derived CDR1 and CDR2 are KGHSH and LQKENI. The DNA for the CDR3 is TGTGCCAGCTCACAGTCGACAACAACTAATGAAAAACTGTTTTTT. It specifies CASSQSTTTNEKLFF.